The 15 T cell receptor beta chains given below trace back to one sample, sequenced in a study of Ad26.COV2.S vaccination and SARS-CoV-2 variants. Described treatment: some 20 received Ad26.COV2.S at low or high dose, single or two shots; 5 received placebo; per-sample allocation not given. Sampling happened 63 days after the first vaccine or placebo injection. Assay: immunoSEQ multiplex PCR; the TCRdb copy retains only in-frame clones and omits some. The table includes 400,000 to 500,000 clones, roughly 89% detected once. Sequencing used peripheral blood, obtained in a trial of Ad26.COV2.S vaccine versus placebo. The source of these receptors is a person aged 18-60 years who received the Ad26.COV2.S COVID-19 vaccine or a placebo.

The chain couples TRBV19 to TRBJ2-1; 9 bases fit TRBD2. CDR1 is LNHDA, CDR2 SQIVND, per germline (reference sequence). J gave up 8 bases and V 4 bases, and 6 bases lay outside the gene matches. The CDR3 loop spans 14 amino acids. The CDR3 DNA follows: TGTGCCAGTAGTAAGGCGGGAGGGCGCCATGAGCAGTTCTTC. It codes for CASSKAGGRHEQFF.

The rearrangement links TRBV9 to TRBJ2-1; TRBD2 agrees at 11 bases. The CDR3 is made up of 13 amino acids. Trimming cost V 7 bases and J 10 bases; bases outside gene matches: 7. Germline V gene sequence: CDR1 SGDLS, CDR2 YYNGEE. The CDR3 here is CASGLAGGGEQFF. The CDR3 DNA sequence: TGTGCCAGCGGGCTAGCGGGAGGAGGGGAGCAGTTCTTC.

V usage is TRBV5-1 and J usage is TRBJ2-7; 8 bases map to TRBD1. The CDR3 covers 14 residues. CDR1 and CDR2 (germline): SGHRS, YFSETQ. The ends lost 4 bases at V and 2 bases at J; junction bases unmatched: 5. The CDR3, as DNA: TGCGCCAGCAGCCAAATGACAGGGGCCTACGAGCAGTACGTC. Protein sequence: CASSQMTGAYEQYV.

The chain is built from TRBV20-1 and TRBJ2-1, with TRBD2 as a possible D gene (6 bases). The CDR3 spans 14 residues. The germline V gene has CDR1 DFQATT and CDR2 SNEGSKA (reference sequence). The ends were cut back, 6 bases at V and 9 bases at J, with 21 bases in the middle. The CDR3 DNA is TGCAGTGCGAGTTACGGGAGCCGAGAGGGTGAGCAGTTCTTC. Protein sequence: CSASYGSREGEQFF.

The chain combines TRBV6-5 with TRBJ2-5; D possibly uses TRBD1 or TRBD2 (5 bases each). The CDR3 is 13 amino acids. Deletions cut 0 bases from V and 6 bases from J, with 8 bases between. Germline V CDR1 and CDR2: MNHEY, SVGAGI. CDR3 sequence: CASSYSGVKTQYF. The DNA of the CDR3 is TGTGCCAGCAGTTACTCGGGGGTGAAGACCCAGTACTTC.

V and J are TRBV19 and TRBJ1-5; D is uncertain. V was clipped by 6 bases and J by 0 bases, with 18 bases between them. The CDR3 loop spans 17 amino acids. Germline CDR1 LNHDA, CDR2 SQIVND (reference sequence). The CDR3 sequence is CASSNTDPWYSNQPQHF. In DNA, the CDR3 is TGTGCCAGTAGCAACACGGACCCCTGGTATAGCAATCAGCCCCAGCATTTT.

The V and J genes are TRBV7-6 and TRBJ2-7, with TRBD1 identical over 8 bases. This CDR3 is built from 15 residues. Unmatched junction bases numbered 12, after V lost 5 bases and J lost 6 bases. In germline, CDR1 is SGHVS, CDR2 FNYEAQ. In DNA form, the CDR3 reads TGTGCCAGCAGCCAACAACAGGGGGTGGTCGGCGAGCAGTACTTC. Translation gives CASSQQQGVVGEQYF.

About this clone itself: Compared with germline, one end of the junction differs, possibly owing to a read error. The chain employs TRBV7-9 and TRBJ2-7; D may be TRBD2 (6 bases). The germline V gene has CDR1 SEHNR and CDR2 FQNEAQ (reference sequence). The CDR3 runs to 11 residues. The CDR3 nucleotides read TGTGCCAGCAGCTTAAATCCTCCGGGACTCTTC. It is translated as CASSLNPPGLF. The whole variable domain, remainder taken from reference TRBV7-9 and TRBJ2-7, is DTGVSQNPRHKITKRGQNVTFRCDPISEHNRLYWYRQTLGQGPEFLTYFQNEAQLEKSRLLSDRFSAERPKGSFSTLEIQRTEQGDSAMYLCASSLNPPGLFGPGTRLTVT.

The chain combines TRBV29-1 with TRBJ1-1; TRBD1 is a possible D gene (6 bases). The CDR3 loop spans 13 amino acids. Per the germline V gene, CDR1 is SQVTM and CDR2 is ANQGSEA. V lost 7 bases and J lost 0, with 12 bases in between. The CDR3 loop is CSALGALNTEAFF. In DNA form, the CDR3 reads TGCAGCGCTCTGGGGGCCCTGAACACTGAAGCTTTCTTT.

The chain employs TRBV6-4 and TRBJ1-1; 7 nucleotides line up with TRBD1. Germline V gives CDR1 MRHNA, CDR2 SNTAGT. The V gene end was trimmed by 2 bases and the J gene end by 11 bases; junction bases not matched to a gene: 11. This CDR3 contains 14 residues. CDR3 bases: TGTGCCAGCAGTGACACAGGGGAAGGTGGTGACGCTTTCTTT. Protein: CASSDTGEGGDAFF.

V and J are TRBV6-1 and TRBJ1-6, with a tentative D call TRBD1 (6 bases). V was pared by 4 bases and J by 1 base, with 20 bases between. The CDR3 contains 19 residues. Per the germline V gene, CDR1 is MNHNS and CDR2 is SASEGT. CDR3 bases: TGTGCCAGCAGTGCGAAAGGGGGAATGAGGCGGTCCTATAATTCACCCCTCCACTTT. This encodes CASSAKGGMRRSYNSPLHF.

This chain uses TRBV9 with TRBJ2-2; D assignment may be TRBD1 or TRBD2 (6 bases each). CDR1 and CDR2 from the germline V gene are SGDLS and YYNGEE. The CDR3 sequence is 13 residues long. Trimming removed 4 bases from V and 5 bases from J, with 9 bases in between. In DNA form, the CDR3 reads TGTGCCAGCAGCATAGGGGGGACCGGGGAGCTGTTTTTT. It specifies CASSIGGTGELFF.

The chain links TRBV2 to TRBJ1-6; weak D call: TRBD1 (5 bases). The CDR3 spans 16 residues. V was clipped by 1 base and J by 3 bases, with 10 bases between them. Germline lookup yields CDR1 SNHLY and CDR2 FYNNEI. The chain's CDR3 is CASSEEGHFYNSPLHF. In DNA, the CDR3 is TGTGCCAGCAGTGAAGAGGGGCACTTCTATAATTCACCCCTCCACTTT.

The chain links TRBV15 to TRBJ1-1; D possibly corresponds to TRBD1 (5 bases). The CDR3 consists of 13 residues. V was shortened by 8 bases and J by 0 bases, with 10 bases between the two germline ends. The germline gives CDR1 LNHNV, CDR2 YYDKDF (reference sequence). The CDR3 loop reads CATGKGLNTEAFF. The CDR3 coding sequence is TGTGCCACCGGAAAGGGGTTGAACACTGAAGCTTTCTTT.

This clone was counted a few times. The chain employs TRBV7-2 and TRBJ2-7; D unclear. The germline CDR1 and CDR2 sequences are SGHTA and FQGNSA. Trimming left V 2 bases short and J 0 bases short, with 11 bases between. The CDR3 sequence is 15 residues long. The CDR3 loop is CASSLMFQSSYEQYF. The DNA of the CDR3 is TGTGCCAGCAGCTTAATGTTCCAAAGCTCCTACGAGCAGTACTTC.